This T cell receptor beta chain stems from a study of blood T cell repertoires in COVID-19. Study background: The United States, Italy and Spain were the sources of the acute and convalescent COVID-19 samples. PBMCs, B-cell-depleted T cells, or T cells were the source of the cDNA or gDNA that made up the material.

There are 16 residues in the CDR3. The V gene's germline CDR1 is MGHDK and CDR2 SYGVNS. The ends lost 1 base at V and 7 bases at J; junction bases unmatched: 7. Source study methods: Researchers report that nucleated cell counts were estimated from reference gene primer amplification. Some clones are missing from TCRdb's copy, which holds only in-frame ones; the method was immunoSEQ multiplex PCR. V, J and clone size reflect that table, while D and trimming were determined from the DNA. The sample includes tens of thousands of clones, 70% to 90% seen only once; the top ten take 3.5% to 4%. The chain carries TRBV25-1 and TRBJ2-1; 10 nucleotides line up with TRBD2. The clonotype comes from a man between 65 and 85 years old with acute or convalescent COVID-19. Sequencing input: peripheral blood. DNA of the CDR3: TGTGCCAGCAGTGAATTAAAGGCTAGCGGGGGTAATGAGCAGTTCTTC. It encodes CASSELKASGGNEQFF. The entire variable domain, with the rest obtained from reference TRBV25-1 and TRBJ2-1, is as follows: EADIYQTPRYLVIGTGKKITLECSQTMGHDKMYWYQQDPGMELHLIHYSYGVNSTEKGDLSSESTVSRIRTEHFPLTLESARPSHTSQYLCASSELKASGGNEQFFGPGTRLTVL.